A single sample gave rise to the 28 T cell receptor beta chains below, sequenced in a study of neurological immune-mediated disorders. TCRdb re-called the 5' RACE reads with MiXCR, one entry per CDR3 protein. The sample consists of 50,000 to 80,000 distinct CDR3 sequences, roughly 3.2% of them appearing once. Source material: PBMCs. The receptors derive from a man aged 40-50 years with multiple sclerosis.

There are many counts of this clonotype. The chain employs TRBV20-1 and TRBJ1-5, with TRBD1 as a possible D gene (6 bases). The CDR3 contains 15 residues. Germline assignment: CDR1 DFQATT and CDR2 SNEGSKA (reference sequence). Trimming removed 1 base from V and 1 base from J, with 11 bases in between. Here the CDR3 reads CSARVSQGSNQPQHF. For the CDR3, the DNA is TGCAGTGCTAGAGTGTCACAGGGAAGCAATCAGCCCCAGCATTTT.

This clonotype was seen many times. The genes are TRBV29-1 and TRBJ2-2; 13 bases map to TRBD2. V shed 5 bases and J 6 bases; nucleotides not matched to a gene: 3. This CDR3 region has 14 residues. Per germline, CDR1 SQVTM and CDR2 ANQGSEA. The CDR3 region is CSVRTSGGPGELFF. The CDR3, as DNA: TGCAGCGTTCGGACTAGCGGGGGCCCCGGGGAGCTGTTTTTT.

This clonotype was picked up a small number of times. The chain carries TRBV6-1 and TRBJ1-2; tentatively, D is TRBD1 (5 bases). This CDR3 has 11 amino acids. V gave up 4 bases and J gave up 8 bases, with 8 bases separating them. Germline V gene lookup returns CDR1 MNHNS and CDR2 SASEGT. The CDR3 region is CASSVWGGYTF. CDR3 in DNA: TGTGCCAGCAGTGTGTGGGGCGGCTACACCTTC.

This clonotype was detected ten times or more. The chain joins TRBV5-5 to TRBJ1-1, with unresolved D. The CDR3 consists of 15 residues. Trimming left V 0 bases short and J 6 bases short, with 15 bases between. Germline CDR1 SGHKS, CDR2 YYEKEE (reference sequence). The CDR3 is CASSLAGNSRAEAFF. As DNA, the CDR3 is TGTGCCAGCAGCTTGGCCGGGAACAGTCGGGCTGAAGCTTTCTTT. The full variable domain, in which reference TRBV5-5 and TRBJ1-1 provide the parts outside the CDR3, is DAGVTQSPTHLIKTRGQQVTLRCSPISGHKSVSWYQQVLGQGPQFIFQYYEKEERGRGNFPDRFSARQFPNYSSELNVNALLLGDSALYLCASSLAGNSRAEAFFGQGTRLTVV.

In this sample, this clonotype turned up many times. The V and J genes are TRBV5-1 and TRBJ2-1, with 11 nucleotides matching TRBD1. J lost 8 bases, V lost 4 bases, and 5 bases had no gene match. This CDR3 comprises 14 residues. Germline-derived CDR1 and CDR2 are SGHRS and YFSETQ. This chain's CDR3 is CASSPGTGGDEQFF. CDR3 sequence (DNA): TGCGCCAGCAGCCCGGGGACAGGGGGGGATGAGCAGTTCTTC. The full variable domain, with the rest looked up from reference TRBV5-1 and TRBJ2-1, is KAGVTQTPRYLIKTRGQQVTLSCSPISGHRSVSWYQQTPGQGLQFLFEYFSETQRNKGNFPGRFSGRQFSNSRSEMNVSTLELGDSALYLCASSPGTGGDEQFFGPGTRLTVL.

This clonotype has ten or more counts. The chain links TRBV25-1 to TRBJ2-7; perhaps TRBD1 as D (6 bases). Germline assignment: CDR1 MGHDK and CDR2 SYGVNS. CDR3 size: 16 residues. Trimming left V 3 bases short and J 1 base short, with 16 bases between. The CDR3 region is CASSEFPAGDSYEQYF. CDR3 bases: TGTGCCAGCAGTGAGTTTCCCGCAGGGGATTCCTACGAGCAGTACTTC.

This clonotype was seen repeatedly, ten times or more. The V and J genes are TRBV20-1 and TRBJ2-1; D is uncertain. V dropped 0 bases and J dropped 1 base, with 10 bases sitting between them. The CDR3 totals 15 residues. Germline values: CDR1 DFQATT, CDR2 SNEGSKA (reference sequence). This chain's CDR3 is CSARDLTRSYNEQFF. DNA for the CDR3: TGCAGTGCTAGAGATCTAACTCGTTCCTACAATGAGCAGTTCTTC.

The sample holds many counts of this clonotype. The chain recombines TRBV5-1 with TRBJ2-1; D is perhaps TRBD2 (6 bases). The CDR3 covers 12 residues. Germline CDR1 SGHRS, CDR2 YFSETQ. Trimming pared 0 bases from V and 14 bases from J, leaving 12 bases between. The DNA for the CDR3 is TGCGCCAGCAGCTTGGGACTAGGATTGGAGTTCTTC. Translation: CASSLGLGLEFF.

This clonotype was counted ten times or more. The chain couples TRBV20-1 to TRBJ1-4; D gene ambiguous. The CDR3 is made up of 11 amino acids. Germline V gene data show CDR1 as DFQATT and CDR2 as SNEGSKA (reference sequence). Trimming took off 4 bases at V and 8 bases at J, with 8 bases between the two ends. CDR3 DNA sequence: TGCAGTGCTAAAGGGAACGAAAAACTGTTTTTT. This gives the protein CSAKGNEKLFF.

The table lists this clonotype with many counts. The chain joins TRBV5-1 to TRBJ1-6; the D gene is possibly TRBD1 (6 bases). This CDR3 is built from 14 residues. V gave up 7 bases and J gave up 5 bases, with 13 bases separating them. Looked up from germline, CDR1 is SGHRS and CDR2 is YFSETQ. As DNA, the CDR3 is TGCGCCAGCTCATCTCGGACAGATAATTCACCCCTCCACTTT. As protein: CASSSRTDNSPLHF.

This clonotype was recorded many times. The chain carries TRBV3-1 and TRBJ2-7, with D possibly matching TRBD2 (6 bases). Germline-derived CDR1 and CDR2 are LGHDT and YNNKEL (reference sequence). The CDR3 is 14 residues long. V dropped 4 bases and J dropped 3 bases, with 13 bases sitting between them. The CDR3 coding sequence is TGTGCCAGCAGCCGGCGGGAAGGGAGCTACGAGCAGTACTTC. Amino acid sequence: CASSRREGSYEQYF.

This clonotype has at least ten counts. The chain recombines TRBV12-3 or TRBV12-4 with TRBJ1-2, with 9 positions matching TRBD1. The V and J ends lost 6 bases and 4 bases, in that order; junction bases with no gene match: 15. The CDR3 consists of 17 residues. The CDR3 loop is CASSPRALDRGGYGYTF. The CDR3 DNA follows: TGTGCCAGCAGCCCAAGGGCCCTGGACAGGGGAGGCTATGGCTACACCTTC.

This clonotype was picked up many times. The rearrangement uses TRBV6-5 and TRBJ2-1; TRBD1 matches 8 bases. The V and J ends lost 0 bases and 6 bases, in that order; junction bases with no gene match: 7. The CDR3 runs to 16 residues. The germline V gene has CDR1 MNHEY and CDR2 SVGAGI. The CDR3: CASSYSTGVGLNEQFF. The CDR3 DNA sequence: TGTGCCAGCAGTTACTCGACAGGGGTCGGTCTCAATGAGCAGTTCTTC.

This clonotype was observed many times. J is TRBJ2-5 and V is TRBV12-3 or TRBV12-4; perhaps TRBD2 as D (6 bases). CDR3 length: 11 amino acids. Trimming took 4 bases from V and 13 from J, leaving 13 bases between them. The CDR3 here is CASSYGGDRYF. The CDR3, as DNA: TGTGCCAGCAGTTACGGGGGAGACAGGTACTTC.

This clonotype was detected many times. This sequence joins TRBV5-1 and TRBJ2-1; 8 nucleotides match TRBD1. Germline trimming cut 4 bases from V and 4 bases from J; bases unmatched to any gene: 7. The CDR3 contains 15 residues. Looked up from germline, CDR1 is SGHRS and CDR2 is YFSETQ. CDR3 nucleotides: TGCGCCAGCAGCGCCACCGGGACAGGTTACAATGAGCAGTTCTTC. Translation: CASSATGTGYNEQFF.

This clonotype was observed many times. The rearrangement joins TRBV6-5 to TRBJ2-6; D not certain. This CDR3 has 16 amino acids. Trimming pared 2 bases from V and 0 bases from J, leaving 8 bases between. In germline, CDR1 is MNHEY, CDR2 SVGAGI. This CDR3 is CASSYRRSSGANVLTF. DNA for the CDR3: TGTGCCAGCAGTTACCGCAGGAGCTCTGGGGCCAACGTCCTGACTTTC.

This clonotype came up many times. This rearrangement joins TRBV25-1 to TRBJ2-1; D gene ambiguous. V was shortened by 4 bases and J by 0 bases, with 16 bases between the two germline ends. Germline V gene sequence: CDR1 MGHDK, CDR2 SYGVNS. The CDR3 consists of 17 residues. In DNA, the CDR3 is TGTGCCAGCAGTGCCTTAAGCCCCGGTTCCTCCTACAATGAGCAGTTCTTC. It encodes CASSALSPGSSYNEQFF.

This clonotype was found many times. CDR3 sequence reads: CASSHGSLRGGPQHF. CDR3 sequence (DNA): TGTGCCAGCAGTCATGGTTCACTGCGTGGCGGGCCCCAGCATTTT. The chain combines TRBV27 with TRBJ1-5; D remains ambiguous. V lost 5 bases and J 9 bases, leaving 20 bases between the germline ends. CDR1 MNHEY and CDR2 SMNVEV come from the germline V gene (reference sequence). CDR3 size: 15 residues.

This clonotype has a handful of counts. The chain uses TRBV6-6 and TRBJ2-3; D may be TRBD2 (5 bases). The germline V gene has CDR1 MNHNY and CDR2 SVGAGI (reference sequence). This CDR3 spans 11 amino acids. V shed 5 bases and J shed 6 bases, with 6 bases lying between them. CDR3 DNA: TGTGCCAGCAGTCCGGGGGATACGCAGTATTTT. It translates to CASSPGDTQYF.

This clonotype was detected many times. This chain connects TRBV5-1 to TRBJ1-3, with D hard to call. CDR3 length: 16 residues. Trimming stripped 0 bases from V and 1 base from J, with 11 bases between. Per the germline V gene, CDR1 is SGHRS and CDR2 is YFSETQ. CDR3 bases: TGCGCCAGCAGCTTGGCCGGCGCTCGATCTGGAAACACCATATATTTT. Protein product: CASSLAGARSGNTIYF.

This clonotype has a count of ten or more. This chain links TRBV9 with TRBJ2-1, with 8 bases lining up with TRBD2. The V and J ends lost 3 bases and 6 bases, in that order; junction bases with no gene match: 11. CDR3 length equals 16 residues. Germline values: CDR1 SGDLS, CDR2 YYNGEE. The CDR3 sequence: CASSAETSGRTNEQFF. DNA for the CDR3: TGTGCCAGCAGCGCTGAAACCAGCGGGAGAACCAATGAGCAGTTCTTC.

In this sample, this clonotype turned up many times. The gene calls are TRBV7-9 and TRBJ1-1; TRBD1 matches at 9 bases. This CDR3 has 14 residues. V lost 3 bases, J lost 4 bases, and 3 bases stayed unmatched. Germline lookup yields CDR1 SEHNR and CDR2 FQNEAQ (reference sequence). The CDR3 sequence: CASSFDRGGTEAFF. CDR3 nucleotides: TGTGCCAGCAGCTTCGACAGGGGGGGCACTGAAGCTTTCTTT.

This clonotype was observed many times. The chain links TRBV5-1 to TRBJ2-1, with TRBD2 matching over 7 bases. Germline assignment: CDR1 SGHRS and CDR2 YFSETQ. CDR3 size: 17 residues. J lost 0 bases, V lost 0 bases, and 6 bases had no gene match. The CDR3 coding sequence is TGCGCCAGCAGCTTGGAGACTAGCATGAGCTCCTACAATGAGCAGTTCTTC. Translating it yields CASSLETSMSSYNEQFF.

Many counts were recorded for this clonotype. The CDR3 DNA is TGCGCCAGCAGCTTGGAGAATCCTAGCACAGATACGCAGTATTTT. This codes for CASSLENPSTDTQYF. The rearrangement joins TRBV5-1 to TRBJ2-3; no clear D. The CDR3 spans 15 residues. Germline CDR1 reads SGHRS; CDR2 reads YFSETQ. Trimming took 0 bases from V and 0 from J, leaving 8 bases between them.

Many counts were recorded for this clonotype. At one end, the junction sequence differs from germline, possibly due to a read error. The chain's CDR3 is CSTRRASGRVEQYF. In DNA, the CDR3 is TGCAGTACTAGAAGGGCTAGCGGGAGGGTTGAGCAGTACTTC. V gene TRBV20-1 combines with J gene TRBJ2-7, with 12 bases lining up with TRBD2. In germline, CDR1 is DFQATT, CDR2 SNEGSKA (reference sequence). The CDR3 has 14 amino acids.

This clonotype was seen many times. The chain uses TRBV7-2 and TRBJ2-5; D unclear. The CDR3 is made up of 17 amino acids. Deletions cut 5 bases from V and 6 bases from J, with 25 bases between. Looked up from germline, CDR1 is SGHTA and CDR2 is FQGNSA. The chain's CDR3 is CASSLSPFPRQRQTQYF. CDR3 sequence (DNA): TGTGCCAGCAGCCTAAGCCCCTTTCCTAGACAAAGGCAGACCCAGTACTTC. Looking up the rest from reference TRBV7-2 and TRBJ2-5 gives the full variable domain: GAGVSQSPSNKVTEKGKDVELRCDPISGHTALYWYRQSLGQGLEFLIYFQGNSAPDKSGLPSDRFSAERTGGSVSTLTIQRTQQEDSAVYLCASSLSPFPRQRQTQYFGPGTRLLVL.

This clonotype occurred many times. V and J are TRBV18 and TRBJ2-5; D uncertain. Germline V gene data show CDR1 as KGHSH and CDR2 as LQKENI. Between the trimmed V and J ends, which lost 4 bases and 4 bases, there was a span of 7 bases. The CDR3 runs to 12 residues. The CDR3 coding sequence is TGTGCCAGCTCACGACAAGTAGAGACCCAGTACTTC. It is translated as CASSRQVETQYF.

This clonotype was seen repeatedly, ten times or more. The chain has TRBV5-1 and TRBJ2-3; 9 positions match TRBD2. With 5 bases clipped from V and 2 bases from J, the junction kept 9 bases outside the gene matches. Looked up from germline, CDR1 is SGHRS and CDR2 is YFSETQ. This CDR3 is built from 16 residues. Written as DNA, the CDR3 is TGCGCCAGCAGTTATCCGGGACTAGCTGACACAGATACGCAGTATTTT. This gives the protein CASSYPGLADTDTQYF.